This record covers a single T cell receptor (beta chain). What it binds is not known. The CDR3 runs to 15 residues. After removal of 3 bases from V and 2 bases from J, the junction contained 6 bases not matched to a gene. Germline CDR1 and CDR2: SGHTA and FQGNSA. Every participating donor contributed roughly 10 milliliters of peripheral blood through a draw. This specimen belongs to a study of blood T cells in healthy people across ages. Study details: About one barcoded TCR beta cDNA was captured per two T cells. Study-level points and caveats: Donors of long life had a larger count of naive CD4+ cells and greater diversity than aged donors. Expanded clonotype shifts may have been confounded, as the donors had an unknown CMV status.

A second PCR, run for about 7 to 11 cycles, used a sample-barcoded 5' primer plus a J-beta primer mix. TCRdb redid the calling of the 5' RACE reads with MiXCR, one entry per CDR3 protein. The sample holds approximately 820,000 distinct CDR3 sequences; around two fifths are singletons and the top ten take roughly 19%. The gene calls are TRBV7-2 and TRBJ2-7; TRBD1 matches at 8 bases. The sequence was obtained from a man in his sixties in good health. Sequencing was carried out using blood. The chain's CDR3 is CASSLGQVGPYEQYF. CDR3 nucleotides: TGTGCCAGCAGCTTGGGACAGGTAGGACCCTACGAGCAGTACTTC.